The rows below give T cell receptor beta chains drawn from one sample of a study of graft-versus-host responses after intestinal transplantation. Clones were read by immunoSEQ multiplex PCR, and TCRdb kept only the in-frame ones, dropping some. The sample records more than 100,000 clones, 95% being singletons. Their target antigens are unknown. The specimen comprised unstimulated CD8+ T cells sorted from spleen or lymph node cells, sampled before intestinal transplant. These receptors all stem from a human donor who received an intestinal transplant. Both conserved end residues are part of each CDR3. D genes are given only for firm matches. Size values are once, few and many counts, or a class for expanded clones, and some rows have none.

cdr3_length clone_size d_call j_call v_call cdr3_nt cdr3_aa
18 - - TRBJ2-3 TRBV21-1 TGTGCCAGCAGCGAAAGGGACCCGGAACCATCTAGCACAGATACGCAGTATTTT CASSERDPEPSSTDTQYF
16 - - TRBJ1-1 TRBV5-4 TGTGCCAGCAGCTTGGACCCAGGGTGGGGGAACACTGAAGCTTTCTTT CASSLDPGWGNTEAFF
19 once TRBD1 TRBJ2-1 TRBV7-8 TGTGCCAGCAGCCCAAGAACTTACGATACAGGGGGAGACAGCAATGAGCAGTTCTTC CASSPRTYDTGGDSNEQFF
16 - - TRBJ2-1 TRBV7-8 TGTGCCAGCAGCCAAAGAGCGGGCAGCTCCTACAATGAGCAGTTCTTC CASSQRAGSSYNEQFF
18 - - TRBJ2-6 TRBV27 TGTGCCAGCAGTCCGTTGTCGGTGGTACCCTCTGGGGCCAACGTCCTGACTTTC CASSPLSVVPSGANVLTF
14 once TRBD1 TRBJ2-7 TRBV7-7 TGTGCTAGCAGCGCGGGACAGGGATCCTACGAGCAGTACTTC CASSAGQGSYEQYF
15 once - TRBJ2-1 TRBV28 TGTGCCAGCAGCCCGCCCCGGACTGACTACAATGAGCAGTTCTTC CASSPPRTDYNEQFF
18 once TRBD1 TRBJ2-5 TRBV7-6 TGTGCCAGCAGCCAGGGGGTAGGCGGCACATACCTTCAAGAGACCCAGTACTTC CASSQGVGGTYLQETQYF
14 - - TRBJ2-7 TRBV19 TGTGCCAGTAATCGGGCGATGGGCTCCTACGAGCAGTACTTC CASNRAMGSYEQYF
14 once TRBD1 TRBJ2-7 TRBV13 TGTGCCAGCAGCGCCCCGGGACAGACCTACGAGCAGTACTTC CASSAPGQTYEQYF
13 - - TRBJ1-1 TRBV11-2 TGTGCCAGCAGCGTAGGGGGGGGCACTGAAGCTTTCTTT CASSVGGGTEAFF
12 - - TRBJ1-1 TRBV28 TGTGCCAGCCGCGGGCTGGATACTGAAGCTTTCTTT CASRGLDTEAFF
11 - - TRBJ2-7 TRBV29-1 TGCAGCGTTTCCACTTTATACGAGCAGTACTTC CSVSTLYEQYF
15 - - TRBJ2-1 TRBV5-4 TGTGCCAGCAGCTTGTGGTCCCCAAACCCAGATGAGCAGTTCTTC CASSLWSPNPDEQFF
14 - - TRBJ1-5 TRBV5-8 TGTGCCAGCAGGAGGGGATTTGGCAATCAGCCCCAGCATTTT CASRRGFGNQPQHF
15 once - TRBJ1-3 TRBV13 TGTGCCAGCAGCCGCGGGGGCTCCTCTGGAAACACCATATATTTT CASSRGGSSGNTIYF
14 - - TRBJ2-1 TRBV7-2 TGTGCCAGCAGCCCCCGCGTTATCTACAATGAGCAGTTCTTC CASSPRVIYNEQFF
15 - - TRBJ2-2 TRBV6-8 TGTGCCAGCTCTTGGGGGCCCCTGGGCACCGGGGAGCTGTTTTTT CASSWGPLGTGELFF
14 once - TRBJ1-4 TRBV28 TGTGCCAGCAGGAAGGGACCGAGAAATGAAAAACTGTTTTTT CASRKGPRNEKLFF
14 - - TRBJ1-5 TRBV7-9 TGTGCCAGCAGCTCGACAGTGGGGAATCAGCCCCAGCATTTT CASSSTVGNQPQHF
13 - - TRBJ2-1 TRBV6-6 TGTGCCTGCAGTATAAACTCAAACAATGAGCAGTTCTTC CACSINSNNEQFF
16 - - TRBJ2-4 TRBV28 TGTGCCAGCAGTTCCACAGGGTTTGGGGCCAAAAACATTCAGTACTTC CASSSTGFGAKNIQYF
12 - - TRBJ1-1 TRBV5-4 TGTGCCAGCAGCCTCCGCAACACTGAAGCTTTCTTT CASSLRNTEAFF
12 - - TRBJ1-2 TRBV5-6 TGTGCCAGCAGCCAAGACTTCTATGGCTACACCTTC CASSQDFYGYTF
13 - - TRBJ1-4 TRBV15 TGTGCCACCAGCAACCAGCTGGGGGAGGGAAGGTTTTTT CATSNQLGEGRFF
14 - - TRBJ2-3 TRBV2 TGTGCCAGCAGTTGGAGGAGGGCCCTGGCTTGGCGGTATTTT CASSWRRALAWRYF
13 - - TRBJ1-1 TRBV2 TGTGCCAGCAGTGGAATCAAAAACACTGAAGCTTTCTTT CASSGIKNTEAFF
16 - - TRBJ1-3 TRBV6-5 TGTGCCAGCAGTTACTCCCGTAGGGACTCTGGAAACACCATATATTTT CASSYSRRDSGNTIYF
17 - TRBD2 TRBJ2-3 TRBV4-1 TGCGCCAGCAGCCAGTGGGGAGGTGGGGGAGGGCCAGATACGCAGTATTTT CASSQWGGGGGPDTQYF